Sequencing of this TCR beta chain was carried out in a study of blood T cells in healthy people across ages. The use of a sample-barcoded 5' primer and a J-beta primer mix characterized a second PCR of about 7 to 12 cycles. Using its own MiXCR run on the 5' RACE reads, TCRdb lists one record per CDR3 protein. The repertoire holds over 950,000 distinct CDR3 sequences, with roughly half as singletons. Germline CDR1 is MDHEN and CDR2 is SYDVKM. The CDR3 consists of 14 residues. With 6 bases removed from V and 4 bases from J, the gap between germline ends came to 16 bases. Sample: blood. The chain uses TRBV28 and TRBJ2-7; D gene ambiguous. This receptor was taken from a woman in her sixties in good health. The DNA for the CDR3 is TGTGCCAGCAGCAACGAGCGTTACCCATACGAGCAGTACTTC. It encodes CASSNERYPYEQYF.